The present entry profiles one TCR beta chain with its context. What antigen it recognizes has not been identified. There are no base qualities to consult, and no much larger clone falls within one base. Receptors were amplified or captured by the immunoSEQ multiplex PCR assay. The study's processing was this. During preprocessing, nonproductive sequences were removed, along with CDR3s that did not begin with C, did not end with F or W, or were shorter than 7 amino acids. The MANAFEST web app identified antigen-specific clonotypes based on expansion compared with the reference and other culture wells. A clone counted as positive if significantly expanded in 2 of 3 replicate wells versus the reference culture at FDR below 0.05. For a clone to be considered positive, significant expansion relative to all other tandem wells and an odds ratio above 5 were also required. Pairwise Levenshtein distance, computed with the stringdist R package after three terminal residues were trimmed from each end, was used as the measure of CDR3 homology. Held by TCRdb, this immuneACCESS table contains in-frame sequences only and omits some clones. Under half of the omission traces to an unresolved V gene where checked; the cause of the rest is unknown. V and J calls and clone size are given by that table; D and trimming were obtained from the DNA. Across this sample there are about 12,000 clones, with 69% seen only once. Jointly, the top ten make up 6% to 9.5% of the sample.

CD4+ T cells from unexposed donors were collected before the COVID-19 pandemic (2011-2018). The EasySep CD4+ T cell isolation kit was used to isolate CD4+ T cells once the cultures had run for under twelve days. Unexposed donor CD4+ T cells were tested for reactivity to SARS-CoV-2 S and N and four common cold coronavirus spike pools, as cell number allowed. Each well received about 2 million PBMCs, cultured in IMDM supplemented with approximately 5% human AB serum and 9.5 to 10 IU/ml IL-2. Half of the culture medium was replaced with fresh IL-2-containing medium on days 3 and 7. In general, triplicate replicate wells were used for every peptide culture condition. The leukapheresis product for the unexposed donors was obtained through commercial purchase. Ficoll-Paque PLUS gradient centrifugation was used to isolate PBMCs from either whole blood or leukapheresis product. PBMCs were either used fresh in the expansion assay or cryopreserved at -140 degrees C. The QIAamp Micro DNA Kit was used to extract genomic DNA from the CD4+ T cells.

The data are from a study of CD4 T cells in relation to SARS-CoV-2 and coronaviruses (dated by TCRdb to about 2021). At the level of the whole study: In the ViraFEST assay, PBMCs were grown with antigen for around nine days, and TCR beta CDR3s were then sequenced to identify antigen-specific clonal expansions. The Adaptive Biotechnologies TCR-sequencing kit was used to sequence samples from a few pre-COVID donors and the naive versus memory experiments, whereas other data were Illumina-based. Memory CD4+ T cell crossreactivity between SARS-CoV-2 and common cold coronavirus spike proteins was assessed at the TCR clonotype level in the study. A different TCR-beta assay, based on Illumina, was used to sequence expansion assays from other donors in the study. Using patient-derived lymphoblastoid cell lines, the shared crossreactive spike epitopes were mapped to their HLA restriction. An HIV-1 Nef peptide pool or a culture without peptide was used as the negative reference condition. Findings and caveats that apply to the study as a whole: No donor contributed both pre-pandemic and post-infection samples, which limited tracing the source of pre-existing responses. Compared with monoreactive clones, crossreactive clones had significantly weaker SARS-CoV-2-driven expansion, a result consistent with antigenic imprinting. Crossreactivity analysis was centred on spike protein, so crossreactivity against other viral proteins was not assessed. In around two thirds of donors, memory CD4+ clonotypes turned up that crossrecognized SARS-CoV-2 and at least one common cold coronavirus spike. Small numbers of patients and of tested TCRs limited the study.

CDR1 and CDR2 were assigned from the germline V gene (reference sequence) as SEHNR and FQNEAQ. Measured from the cysteine to the phenylalanine, the CDR3 is 14 residues long. The entry retains the CDR3 DNA only, 42 bases that are in frame from base 1. Trimming removed 3 bases from V and 2 bases from J, leaving 10 bases between the germline ends. The specimen sequenced was CD4+ T cells from PBMCs, cultured in vitro. The chain is assembled from TRBV7-9 and TRBJ1-1; the D gene cannot be resolved reliably. The receptor's source is a human donor in good health. The CDR3 sequence is CASSFRRSNTEAFF. The DNA reads TGTGCCAGCAGCTTCAGGAGAAGTAACACTGAAGCTTTCTTT.